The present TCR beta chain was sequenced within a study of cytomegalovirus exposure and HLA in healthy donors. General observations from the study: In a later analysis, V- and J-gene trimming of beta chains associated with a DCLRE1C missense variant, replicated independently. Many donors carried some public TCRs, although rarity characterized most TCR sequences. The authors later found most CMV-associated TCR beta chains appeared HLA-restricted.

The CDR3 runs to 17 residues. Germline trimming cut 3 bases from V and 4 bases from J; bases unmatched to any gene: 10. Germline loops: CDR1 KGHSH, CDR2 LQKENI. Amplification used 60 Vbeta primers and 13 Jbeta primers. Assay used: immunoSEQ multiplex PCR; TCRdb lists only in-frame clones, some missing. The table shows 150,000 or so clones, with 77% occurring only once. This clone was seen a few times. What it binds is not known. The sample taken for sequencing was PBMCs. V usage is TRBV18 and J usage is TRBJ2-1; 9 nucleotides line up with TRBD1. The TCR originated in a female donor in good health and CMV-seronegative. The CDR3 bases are TGTGCCAGCTCACCGCGGCCCGGGACAGGGAGTTACAATGAGCAGTTCTTC. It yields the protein CASSPRPGTGSYNEQFF.